This T cell receptor beta chain was sequenced during a study of CD8 T cells in Susac syndrome. Healthy donors served as the controls. They were matched for age and sex. The ends lost 3 bases at V and 6 bases at J; junction bases unmatched: 9. In germline, CDR1 is SGHRS, CDR2 YFSETQ. The CDR3 covers 15 residues. This clonotype was seen a single time. Its target is not known. Whole-study results and caveats: In its TCR sequencing and HLA analysis, the study acknowledged that the number of individuals was relatively small.

With random hexamers, about 0.5 to 1 ug RNA was reverse transcribed. Amplification of TCR beta CDR3 across 54 Vbeta and 13 Jbeta was performed with immunoSEQ multiplex PCR. Using its own MiXCR run on the immunoSEQ multiplex PCR reads, TCRdb lists one record per CDR3 protein. Of approximately 110,000 distinct CDR3 sequences listed, more than 90% were seen once; the top ten hold over 0.07%. Sequencing was carried out using CD4+ T cells from PBMCs. The TCR sequence derives from a human donor in good health. This rearrangement joins TRBV5-1 to TRBJ1-1, with 9 bases that match TRBD1. The CDR3 sequence is CASSWRTGELAEAFF. CDR3 in DNA: TGCGCCAGCAGCTGGCGGACAGGGGAGTTAGCTGAAGCTTTCTTT.